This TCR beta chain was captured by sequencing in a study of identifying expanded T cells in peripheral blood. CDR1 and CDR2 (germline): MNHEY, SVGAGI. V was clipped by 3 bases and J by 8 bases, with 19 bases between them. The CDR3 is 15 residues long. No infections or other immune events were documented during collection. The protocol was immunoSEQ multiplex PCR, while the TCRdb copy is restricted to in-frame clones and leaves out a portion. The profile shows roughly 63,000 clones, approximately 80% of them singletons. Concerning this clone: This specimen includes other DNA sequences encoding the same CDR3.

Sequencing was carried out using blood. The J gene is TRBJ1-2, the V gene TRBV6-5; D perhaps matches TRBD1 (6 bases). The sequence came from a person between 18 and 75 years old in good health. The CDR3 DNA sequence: TGTGCCAGCAGTTATACCCCACGGGGGGGCGGGGGCTACACCTTC. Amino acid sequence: CASSYTPRGGGGYTF.